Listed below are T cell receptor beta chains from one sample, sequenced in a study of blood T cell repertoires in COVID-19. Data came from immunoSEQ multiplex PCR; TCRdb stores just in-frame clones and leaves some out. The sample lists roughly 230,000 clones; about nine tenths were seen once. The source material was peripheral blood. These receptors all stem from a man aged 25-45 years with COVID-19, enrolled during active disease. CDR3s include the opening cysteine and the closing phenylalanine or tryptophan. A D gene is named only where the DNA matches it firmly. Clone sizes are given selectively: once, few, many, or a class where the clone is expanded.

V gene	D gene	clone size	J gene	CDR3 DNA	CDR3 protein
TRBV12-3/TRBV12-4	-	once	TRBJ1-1	TGTGCCAGCAGTTTCCGAGGGAACACTGAAGCTTTCTTT	CASSFRGNTEAFF
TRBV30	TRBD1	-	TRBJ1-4	TGTGCCTGGACCAAATTCTCGGGACAGCGTCTTGAAAAACTGTTTTTT	CAWTKFSGQRLEKLFF
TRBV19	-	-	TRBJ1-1	TGTGCCAGTTACATGGGCCCCGAAGCTTTCTTT	CASYMGPEAFF
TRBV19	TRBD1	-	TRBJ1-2	TGTGCCAGTAGTCCGGACAGGGGGCGCAACTATGGCTACACCTTC	CASSPDRGRNYGYTF
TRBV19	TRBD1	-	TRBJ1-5	TGTGCCAGTGGGGACAGGGAGCGTCAGCCCCAGCATTTT	CASGDRERQPQHF
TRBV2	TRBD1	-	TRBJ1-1	TGTGCCAGCAGTGGGGACAGGGTTGGGGTCACTGAAGCTTTCTTT	CASSGDRVGVTEAFF
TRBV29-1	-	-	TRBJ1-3	TGCAGCGTTGAACGCATAGCTGGAAACACCATATATTTT	CSVERIAGNTIYF
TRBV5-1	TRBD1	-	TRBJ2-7	TGCGCCAGCAGCTTGGCAGGGGGTATCGGTGAGCAGTACTTC	CASSLAGGIGEQYF
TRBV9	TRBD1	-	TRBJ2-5	TGTGCCAGCAGCGCGTGGACAGGGAACCAAGAGACCCAGTACTTC	CASSAWTGNQETQYF
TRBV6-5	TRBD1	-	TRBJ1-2	TGTGCCAGCAGACCGGGACAGGGACTCGACTACACCTTC	CASRPGQGLDYTF
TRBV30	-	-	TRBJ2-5	TGTGCCTGGGGGCAGGGGGGATATGAGACCCAGTACTTC	CAWGQGGYETQYF
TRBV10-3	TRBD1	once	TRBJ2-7	TGTGCCATCACTACAGGGGTTTTAGGATACGAGCAGTACTTC	CAITTGVLGYEQYF
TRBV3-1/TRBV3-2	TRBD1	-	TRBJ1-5	TGTGCCAGCAGCCTGGGACAGGGGGTTCAGCCCCAGCATTTT	CASSLGQGVQPQHF
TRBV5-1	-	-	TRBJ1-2	TGCGCCAGCAGCTCGCAAACCGGGACAAGAAGTAACTATGGCTACACCTTC	CASSSQTGTRSNYGYTF
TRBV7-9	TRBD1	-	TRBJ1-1	TGTGCCAGCAGCTTAGAAGGGCAGGGGGACACTGAAGCTTTCTTT	CASSLEGQGDTEAFF
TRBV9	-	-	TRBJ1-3	TGTGCCAGCAGTGCTCTCGGGACACTCTCTGGAAACACCATATATTTT	CASSALGTLSGNTIYF
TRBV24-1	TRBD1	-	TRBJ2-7	TGTGCCACCAGTGATGACAGGGGGGACGAGCAGTACTTC	CATSDDRGDEQYF
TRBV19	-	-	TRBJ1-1	TGTGCCAGTAGTGCCTCCGCCGTGGGGGGCACTGAAGCTTTCTTT	CASSASAVGGTEAFF
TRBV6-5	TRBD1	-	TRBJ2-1	TGTGCCAGCAGTACACAGGGGGTCGGCTACAATGAGCAGTTCTTC	CASSTQGVGYNEQFF
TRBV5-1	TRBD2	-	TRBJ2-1	TGCGCCAGCAGCAGCGAGCTAGCGGGAGATAACAATGAGCAGTTCTTC	CASSSELAGDNNEQFF
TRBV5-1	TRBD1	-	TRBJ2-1	TGCGCCAGCAGCTTTTTACAGGGGGCGAACAATGAGCAGTTCTTC	CASSFLQGANNEQFF
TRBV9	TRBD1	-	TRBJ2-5	TGTGCCAGCAGCCTTAGGACAGGGGCAGAGACCCAGTACTTC	CASSLRTGAETQYF
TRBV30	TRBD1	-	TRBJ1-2	TGTGCCTGGAGGAGACAGGGGGCGGTTGGCTACACCTTC	CAWRRQGAVGYTF
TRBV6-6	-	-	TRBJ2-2	TGTGCCAGCAGTTACGGCGGGGGGGAGCTGTTTTTT	CASSYGGGELFF
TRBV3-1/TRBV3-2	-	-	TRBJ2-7	TGTGCCAGCAGCCAAGGAGTGCAGGCTACCTACGAGCAGTACTTC	CASSQGVQATYEQYF
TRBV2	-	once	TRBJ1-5	TGTGCCAGCAGTGACGAGACAGTCGGGCAGCCCCAGCATTTT	CASSDETVGQPQHF
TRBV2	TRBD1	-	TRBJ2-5	TGTGCTACCCAGACAGGGGGCGCCGAGACCCAGTACTTC	CATQTGGAETQYF
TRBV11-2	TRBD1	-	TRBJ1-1	TGTGCCAGCAGCTGGGACAGAAGGAACACTGAAGCTTTCTTT	CASSWDRRNTEAFF
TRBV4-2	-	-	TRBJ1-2	TGTGCCAGCAGCCAAGATAGCGGCGGGTATGGCTACACCTTC	CASSQDSGGYGYTF
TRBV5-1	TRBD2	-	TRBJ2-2	TGCGCCAGCAGTTCAGATCTAGCGGGAAGTACCGGGGAGCTGTTTTTT	CASSSDLAGSTGELFF
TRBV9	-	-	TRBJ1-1	TGTGCCAGCAGCGTATCCAGGGACACTGAAGCTTTCTTT	CASSVSRDTEAFF
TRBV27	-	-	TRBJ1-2	TGTGCCAGCACCAACTCAGGCTACTTTAACTATGGCTACACCTTC	CASTNSGYFNYGYTF
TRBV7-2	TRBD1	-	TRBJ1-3	TGTGCCAGCAGCTTAGGGGACAGGAGCTCTGGAAACACCATATATTTT	CASSLGDRSSGNTIYF
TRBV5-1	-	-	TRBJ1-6	TGCGCCAGCAGCTTGGATTCGGATTCACCCCTCCACTTT	CASSLDSDSPLHF
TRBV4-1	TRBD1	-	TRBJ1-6	TGCGCCAGCAGCCAGGGCGGACAGGGCGGGCTTTCACCCCTCCACTTT	CASSQGGQGGLSPLHF
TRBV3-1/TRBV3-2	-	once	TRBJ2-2	TGTGCCAGCAGCCAAACTAGCACCGGGGAGCTGTTTTTT	CASSQTSTGELFF
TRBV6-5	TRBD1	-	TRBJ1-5	TGTGCCAGCAGAGAGACAGGGGGGTCCCAGCCCCAGCATTTT	CASRETGGSQPQHF
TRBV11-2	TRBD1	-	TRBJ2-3	TGTGCCAGCAGCCCGACAGGGGAGGATACGCAGTATTTT	CASSPTGEDTQYF
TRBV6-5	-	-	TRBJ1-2	TGTGCCAGCAGTTACTCGGAGGGGGGCTACACCTTC	CASSYSEGGYTF
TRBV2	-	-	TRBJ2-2	TGTGCCAGCAGTGAACAGGGTGGGGGCGGCACCGGGGAGCTGTTTTTT	CASSEQGGGGTGELFF
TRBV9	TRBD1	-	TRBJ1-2	TGTGCCAGCAGCGCCCGAAGGACAGGGCTTTATGGCTACACCTTC	CASSARRTGLYGYTF
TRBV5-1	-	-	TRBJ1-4	TGCGCCAGCAGCTTGGTCGGACAGTCGGATGAAAAACTGTTTTTT	CASSLVGQSDEKLFF
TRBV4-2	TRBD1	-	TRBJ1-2	TGTGCCAGCAGCCAAGATGGGTCAGGGGGATATGGCTATGGCTACACCTTC	CASSQDGSGGYGYGYTF
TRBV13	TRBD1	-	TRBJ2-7	TGTGCCAGCAGCGCCGGGACAGGCCCCTACGAGCAGTACTTC	CASSAGTGPYEQYF
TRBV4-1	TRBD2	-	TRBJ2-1	TGCGCCAGCAGCCAGACCCCGGGACTAGCGGGGGGCAGCTCCTACAATGAGCAGTTCTTC	CASSQTPGLAGGSSYNEQFF
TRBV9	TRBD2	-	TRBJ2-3	TGTGCCAGCAGCCCAAGGACTAGCGGGGGGTATACGCAGTATTTT	CASSPRTSGGYTQYF
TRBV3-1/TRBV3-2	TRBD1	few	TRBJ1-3	TGTGCCAGCAGCCCCCGGACAGGCTCTGGAAACACCATATATTTT	CASSPRTGSGNTIYF